Presented here are 22 T cell receptor beta chains from one specimen sequenced in a study of T cell changes during pregnancy in multiple sclerosis. Clones were sequenced by immunoSEQ multiplex PCR, and TCRdb holds only the in-frame ones, with some missing. The sample contains more than 50,000 clones, approximately 94% of which appear only once. The sample in question was CD8+ T cells from peripheral blood mononuclear cells, obtained after pregnancy. These TCRs come from a female donor with multiple sclerosis, enrolled in a pregnancy study.

V usage is TRBV7-3 and J usage is TRBJ2-3; 13 bases fit TRBD2. The CDR3 sequence is 16 residues long. The ends lost 3 bases at V and 2 bases at J; junction bases unmatched: 2. The germline V gene has CDR1 SGHTA and CDR2 FQGTGA. CDR3 sequence reads: CASSLGLAGSTDTQYF. CDR3 in DNA: TGTGCCAGCAGCTTGGGACTAGCGGGATCCACAGATACGCAGTATTTT.

In this sample, this clone turned up once. The chain combines TRBV2 with TRBJ2-3; the D gene is possibly TRBD2 (6 bases). The CDR3 is 15 amino acids. Germline lookup yields CDR1 SNHLY and CDR2 FYNNEI. The V and J ends lost 3 bases and 1 base respectively, with 11 bases between them. For the CDR3, the DNA is TGTGCCAGCAGTGAGTACCCGGGGGGCACAGATACGCAGTATTTT. It codes for CASSEYPGGTDTQYF.

J is TRBJ1-2 and V is TRBV27; 8 positions agree with TRBD1. The ends lost 5 bases at V and 1 base at J; junction bases unmatched: 6. The CDR3 totals 15 residues. From germline, CDR1 is MNHEY and CDR2 SMNVEV (reference sequence). The CDR3 loop is CASSTQGAGNYGYTF. The CDR3 DNA reads TGTGCCAGCAGTACCCAGGGGGCGGGTAACTATGGCTACACCTTC.

The chain links TRBV19 to TRBJ1-2; D gene ambiguous. Germline values: CDR1 LNHDA, CDR2 SQIVND (reference sequence). The CDR3 loop spans 11 amino acids. Trimming took 5 bases from V and 8 from J, leaving 9 bases between them. The CDR3 loop is CASSSGGGYTF. CDR3 nucleotide sequence: TGTGCCAGTAGTTCGGGAGGCGGCTACACCTTC.

The chain has TRBV11-2 and TRBJ2-7, with D possibly being TRBD1 (6 bases). CDR3 length: 13 residues. CDR1 is SGHAT and CDR2 is FQNNGV in the germline V gene. V was trimmed by 5 bases and J by 2 bases, leaving 10 bases between them. Here the CDR3 reads CASSPGHTYEQYF. The CDR3 DNA reads as TGTGCCAGCAGCCCGGGACATACCTACGAGCAGTACTTC. Using reference TRBV11-2 and TRBJ2-7 for the parts outside the CDR3, the full variable domain is EAGVAQSPRYKIIEKRQSVAFWCNPISGHATLYWYQQILGQGPKLLIQFQNNGVVDDSQLPKDRFSAERLKGVDSTLKIQPAKLEDSAVYLCASSPGHTYEQYFGPGTRLTVT.

The V and J genes are TRBV5-1 and TRBJ2-3; 8 bases agree with TRBD1. This CDR3 has 16 amino acids. Germline trimming cut 0 bases from V and 0 bases from J; bases unmatched to any gene: 3. The germline V gene has CDR1 SGHRS and CDR2 YFSETQ. Here the CDR3 reads CASSLEPGGSTDTQYF. The CDR3 DNA is TGCGCCAGCAGCTTGGAGCCAGGGGGCAGCACAGATACGCAGTATTTT.

With respect to this clone: Sequence at one end of the junction differs from germline and may be a read error. This chain connects TRBV4-1 to TRBJ1-4; a weak D match, TRBD1 (6 bases). Germline V gene lookup returns CDR1 MGHRA and CDR2 YSYEKL. The CDR3 sequence is 16 residues long. CDR3 bases: TGCGCCAGCAGTCTCCGGGCCTCAGGGGCTAACGAAAAACTGTTTTTT. Protein product: CASSLRASGANEKLFF.

The chain employs TRBV28 and TRBJ2-7; D not certain. The CDR3 has 13 amino acids. CDR1 MDHEN and CDR2 SYDVKM come from the germline V gene. Trimming took 2 bases from V and 5 from J, leaving 10 bases between them. This CDR3 reads CASSLMVADEQYF. The DNA of the CDR3 is TGTGCCAGCAGTTTAATGGTAGCCGACGAGCAGTACTTC. Full variable domain (missing parts from reference TRBV28 and TRBJ2-7): DVKVTQSSRYLVKRTGEKVFLECVQDMDHENMFWYRQDPGLGLRLIYFSYDVKMKEKGDIPEGYSVSREKKERFSLILESASTNQTSMYLCASSLMVADEQYFGPGTRLTVT.

This chain connects TRBV2 to TRBJ2-1, with 9 bases aligning to TRBD2. Unmatched junction bases numbered 6, after V lost 6 bases and J lost 6 bases. Germline CDR1 is SNHLY and CDR2 is FYNNEI. The CDR3 spans 14 residues. The CDR3 loop is CASRGLAGVNEQFF. The CDR3 region has the DNA TGTGCCAGCAGGGGATTAGCGGGAGTCAATGAGCAGTTCTTC.

V gene TRBV28 combines with J gene TRBJ1-5; D remains unclear. V was clipped by 3 bases and J by 4 bases, with 13 bases between them. Germline V gives CDR1 MDHEN, CDR2 SYDVKM. This CDR3 is 15 amino acids long. CDR3 amino acids: CASSFEGLLNQPQHF. The CDR3 DNA sequence: TGTGCCAGCAGTTTCGAGGGCTTATTGAATCAGCCCCAGCATTTT.

This clone was seen many times. The CDR3 loop is CSPVMGPNTEAFF. The CDR3 DNA sequence: TGCAGCCCCGTCATGGGGCCGAACACTGAAGCTTTCTTT. The V call is TRBV29-1, the J call TRBJ1-1, with D possibly being TRBD1 (5 bases). Germline lookup yields CDR1 SQVTM and CDR2 ANQGSEA. Trimming removed 8 bases at V and 1 base at J, with 14 bases between. The CDR3 runs 13 residues.

The chain uses TRBV4-1 and TRBJ2-3, with TRBD2 matching over 10 bases. Germline V gives CDR1 MGHRA, CDR2 YSYEKL. V shed 0 bases and J 4 bases; nucleotides not matched to a gene: 7. This CDR3 has 17 residues. CDR3 loop: CASSQEDLAGVADTQYF. Written as DNA, the CDR3 is TGCGCCAGCAGCCAAGAGGATCTAGCGGGAGTAGCAGATACGCAGTATTTT.

The J gene is TRBJ2-7, the V gene TRBV27; TRBD1 aligns across 7 bases. Germline CDR1 MNHEY, CDR2 SMNVEV (reference sequence). The CDR3 has 13 residues. With V trimmed by 8 bases and J by 2 bases, 6 bases remained unmatched. Written as DNA, the CDR3 is TGTGCCAGCGGGCTTGGACAGGCCTACGAGCAGTACTTC. Translation gives CASGLGQAYEQYF.

The chain joins TRBV2 to TRBJ1-1; no definite D call. The length of the CDR3 is 16 residues. V lost 4 bases and J 0 bases, leaving 15 bases between the germline ends. Germline V lookup: CDR1 SNHLY, CDR2 FYNNEI. The CDR3 DNA reads as TGTGCCAGCAGTGTGACGGCTACTAATATGAACACTGAAGCTTTCTTT. Translating gives CASSVTATNMNTEAFF. Complete variable domain (other parts from reference TRBV2 and TRBJ1-1): EPEVTQTPSHQVTQMGQEVILRCVPISNHLYFYWYRQILGQKVEFLVSFYNNEISEKSEIFDDQFSVERPDGSNFTLKIRSTKLEDSAMYFCASSVTATNMNTEAFFGQGTRLTVV.

The V call is TRBV9, the J call TRBJ2-7; 7 nucleotides line up with TRBD1. Trimming at V came to 3 bases and at J to 0 bases, leaving 6 bases not matched to a gene. Germline V gene sequence: CDR1 SGDLS, CDR2 YYNGEE. CDR3 size: 15 residues. CDR3 sequence: CASSAWTGHSYEQYF. Written as DNA, the CDR3 is TGTGCCAGCAGCGCCTGGACAGGACACTCCTACGAGCAGTACTTC.

The V call is TRBV2, the J call TRBJ1-5, with D perhaps matching TRBD1 (5 bases). With 3 bases removed from V and 2 bases from J, the gap between germline ends came to 8 bases. CDR3 length: 14 amino acids. Germline values: CDR1 SNHLY, CDR2 FYNNEI. The CDR3: CASSDGAGNQPQHF. CDR3 DNA sequence: TGTGCCAGCAGTGATGGGGCAGGCAATCAGCCCCAGCATTTT.

This rearrangement joins TRBV7-2 to TRBJ1-5, with D tentatively TRBD1 (6 bases). The CDR3 contains 15 residues. Germline V gene lookup returns CDR1 SGHTA and CDR2 FQGNSA. Trimming stripped 1 base from V and 0 bases from J, with 7 bases between. This CDR3 reads CASSLVQGSNQPQHF. CDR3 nucleotides: TGTGCCAGCAGCTTAGTACAGGGTAGCAATCAGCCCCAGCATTTT.

The V and J genes are TRBV18 and TRBJ1-5; 9 bases align to TRBD1. Per the germline V gene, CDR1 is KGHSH and CDR2 is LQKENI. V shed 2 bases, J shed 6 bases, and the junction held 8 bases outside the gene matches. This CDR3 has 16 residues. The DNA of the CDR3 is TGTGCCAGCTCACCAAACGACAGGGGGAATAGTCAGCCCCAGCATTTT. It yields the protein CASSPNDRGNSQPQHF.

A single count supports this clone. The chain recombines TRBV4-3 with TRBJ1-2; D may be TRBD1 (5 bases). Trimming removed 5 bases at V and 6 bases at J, with 16 bases between. In germline, CDR1 is LGHNA, CDR2 YSLEER. This CDR3 is built from 14 residues. The CDR3 DNA reads TGCGCCAGCAGCACCCGGGGCGGGGCCCATGGCTACACCTTC. Translated: CASSTRGGAHGYTF.

The chain joins TRBV6-1 to TRBJ1-2; D is unresolved. The germline gives CDR1 MNHNS, CDR2 SASEGT. Trimming shortened V by 10 bases and J by 4 bases, and 13 bases separated the two germline ends. CDR3 length: 12 amino acids. The CDR3 coding sequence is TGTGCCAACTACCGAGACCGCTATGGCTACACCTTC. Its protein is CANYRDRYGYTF.

The genes are TRBV29-1 and TRBJ2-7; TRBD2 is a possible D gene (6 bases). Between the trimmed V and J ends, which lost 4 bases and 0 bases, there was a span of 16 bases. From germline, CDR1 is SQVTM and CDR2 ANQGSEA. The CDR3 contains 15 residues. The CDR3 nucleotides are TGCAGCGTTGTCTTTTTCGCTAGCGCCTCCTACGAGCAGTACTTC. Residues: CSVVFFASASYEQYF.

The V call is TRBV30, the J call TRBJ2-3; 11 bases align to TRBD2. The CDR3 has 15 amino acids. The germline V gene has CDR1 GTSNPN and CDR2 SVGIG (reference sequence). V lost 7 bases, J lost 5 bases, and 11 bases stayed unmatched. This CDR3 is CASDHGLAGLDTQYF. CDR3 DNA: TGTGCCTCAGACCACGGACTAGCGGGTTTAGATACGCAGTATTTT.